This T cell receptor beta chain was recovered during a study of a mutant IDH1 vaccine in newly diagnosed glioma. Only in-frame clones appear in the TCRdb table, and some are missing; sequencing was by immunoSEQ multiplex PCR. Of around 40,000 clones in the sample, 84% are singletons; the top ten hold around 2.4%. Trimming cost V 9 bases and J 2 bases, with 12 bases left between them. The CDR3 spans 14 residues. Germline CDR1 reads SGHNT; CDR2 reads YYREEE (reference sequence). Time point reported: week 11, during vaccination. With topical imiquimod, each dose of the vaccine consisted of 300 ug of mutant IDH1 20-mer peptide. For this clone: Antigen unknown.

The receptor was isolated from a middle-aged man with glioma. The rearrangement links TRBV5-4 to TRBJ2-6; D gene ambiguous. The sample here was PBMCs, taken from a glioma patient whose treatment included an IDH1 peptide vaccine. CDR3 sequence reads: CAIALRTGANVLTF. The CDR3 DNA is TGTGCCATCGCACTTCGAACTGGGGCCAACGTCCTGACTTTC.